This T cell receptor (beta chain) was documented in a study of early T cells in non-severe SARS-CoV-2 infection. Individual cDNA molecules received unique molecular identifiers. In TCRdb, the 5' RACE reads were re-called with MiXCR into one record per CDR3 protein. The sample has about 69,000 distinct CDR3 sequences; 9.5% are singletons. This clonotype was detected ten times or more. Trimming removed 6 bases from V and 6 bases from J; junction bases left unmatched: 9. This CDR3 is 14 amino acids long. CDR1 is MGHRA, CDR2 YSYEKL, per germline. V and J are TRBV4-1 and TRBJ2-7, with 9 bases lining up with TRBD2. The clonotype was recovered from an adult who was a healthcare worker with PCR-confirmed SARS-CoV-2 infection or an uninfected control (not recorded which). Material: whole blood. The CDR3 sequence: CASRQIAGVGEQYF. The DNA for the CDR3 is TGCGCCAGCAGGCAAATAGCGGGAGTCGGCGAGCAGTACTTC.